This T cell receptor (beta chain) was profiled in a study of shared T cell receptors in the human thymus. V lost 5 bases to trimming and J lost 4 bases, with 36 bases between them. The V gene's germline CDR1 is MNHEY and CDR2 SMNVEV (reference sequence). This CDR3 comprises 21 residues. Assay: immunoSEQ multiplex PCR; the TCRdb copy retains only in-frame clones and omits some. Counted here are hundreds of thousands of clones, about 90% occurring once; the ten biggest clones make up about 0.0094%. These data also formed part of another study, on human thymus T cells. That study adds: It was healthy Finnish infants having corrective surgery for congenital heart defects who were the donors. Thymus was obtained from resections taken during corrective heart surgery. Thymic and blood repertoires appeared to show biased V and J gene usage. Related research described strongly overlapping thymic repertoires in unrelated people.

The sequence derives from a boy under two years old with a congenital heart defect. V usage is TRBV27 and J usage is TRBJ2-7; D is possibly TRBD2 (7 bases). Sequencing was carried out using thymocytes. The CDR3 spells CASSPPGGAASQDGRRYEQYF. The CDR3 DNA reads TGTGCCAGCAGTCCGCCTGGGGGCGCGGCGAGTCAAGACGGGAGGCGGTACGAGCAGTACTTC.